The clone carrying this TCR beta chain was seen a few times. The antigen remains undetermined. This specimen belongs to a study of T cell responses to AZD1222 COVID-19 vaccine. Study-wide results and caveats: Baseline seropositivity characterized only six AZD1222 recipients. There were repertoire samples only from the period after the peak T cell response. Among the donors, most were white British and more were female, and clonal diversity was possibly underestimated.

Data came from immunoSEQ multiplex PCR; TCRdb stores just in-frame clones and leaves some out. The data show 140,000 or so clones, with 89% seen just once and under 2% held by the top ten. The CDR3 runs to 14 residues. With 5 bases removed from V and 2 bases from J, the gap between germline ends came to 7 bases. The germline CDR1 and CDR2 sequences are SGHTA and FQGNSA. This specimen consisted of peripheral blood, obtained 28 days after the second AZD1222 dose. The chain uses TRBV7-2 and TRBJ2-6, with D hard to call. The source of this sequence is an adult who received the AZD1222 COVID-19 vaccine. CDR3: CASSRVAGANVLTF. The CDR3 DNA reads TGTGCCAGCAGCCGGGTTGCTGGGGCCAACGTCCTGACTTTC.